The T cell receptor beta chain under discussion was sequenced for a study of T cells in localized non-small cell lung cancer. Study-level findings and limits: Adjacent lung had a median approximately 57 of the 100 largest tumor clones. There was higher T cell clonality in uninvolved adjacent lung than in tumor, and it was highest there.

To note about this clone: Antigen specificity is unknown.

Sequencing used immunoSEQ multiplex PCR; TCRdb keeps in-frame clones, though not all of them. The sample has 33,000 or so clones; over 75% are singletons. Sequencing was performed on peripheral blood, taken before any cancer treatment. This receptor was identified in a male donor older than 55 with stage III squamous cell lung carcinoma.

The CDR3: CASGLGNEQFF. CDR3 in DNA: TGTGCTAGTGGACTGGGCAATGAGCAGTTCTTC. This chain joins TRBV12-5 and TRBJ2-1; D gene ambiguous. The CDR3 length is 11 residues. The germline V gene encodes CDR1 LGHNT and CDR2 FRNRAP. Trimming removed 6 bases from V and 6 bases from J, with 6 bases in between.